The clone carrying this TCR beta chain has more than one count but fewer than ten. The source of the sample is a study of blood T cells in healthy people across ages. Sample-barcoded 5' priming and a J-beta primer mix drove a second PCR of 7 to 11 cycles. TCRdb reprocessed the 5' RACE reads via MiXCR and lists one record per CDR3 protein. The sample holds over 500,000 distinct CDR3 sequences, around 27% seen once. Germline V lookup: CDR1 SGDLS, CDR2 YYNGEE. This CDR3 comprises 16 residues. The V end was cut by 0 bases, the J end by 5 bases, with 17 bases between. The same data also contributed to another study, on T cells of mothers and their children.

The chain employs TRBV9 and TRBJ2-5; D remains ambiguous. The receptor was derived from a boy between 2 and 10 years old in good health. The sequenced sample consisted of blood. The CDR3 loop is CASSVAPSGRPETQYF. CDR3 sequence (DNA): TGTGCCAGCAGCGTAGCTCCCTCGGGTCGTCCGGAGACCCAGTACTTC.